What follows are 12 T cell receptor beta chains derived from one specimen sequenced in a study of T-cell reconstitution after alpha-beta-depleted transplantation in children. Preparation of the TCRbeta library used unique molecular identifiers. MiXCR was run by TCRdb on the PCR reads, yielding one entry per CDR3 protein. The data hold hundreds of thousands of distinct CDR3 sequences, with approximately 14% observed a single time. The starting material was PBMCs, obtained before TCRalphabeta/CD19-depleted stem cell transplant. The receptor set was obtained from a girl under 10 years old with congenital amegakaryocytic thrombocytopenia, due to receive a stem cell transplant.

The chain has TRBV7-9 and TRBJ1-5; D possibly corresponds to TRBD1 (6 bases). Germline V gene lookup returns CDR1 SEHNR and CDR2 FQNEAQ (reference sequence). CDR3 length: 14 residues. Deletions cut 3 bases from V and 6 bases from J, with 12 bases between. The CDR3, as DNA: TGTGCCAGCAGCTTCGGGGGGCTGGGTCAGCCCCAGCATTTT. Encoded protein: CASSFGGLGQPQHF. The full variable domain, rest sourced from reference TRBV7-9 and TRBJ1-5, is DTGVSQNPRHKITKRGQNVTFRCDPISEHNRLYWYRQTLGQGPEFLTYFQNEAQLEKSRLLSDRFSAERPKGSFSTLEIQRTEQGDSAMYLCASSFGGLGQPQHFGDGTRLSIL.

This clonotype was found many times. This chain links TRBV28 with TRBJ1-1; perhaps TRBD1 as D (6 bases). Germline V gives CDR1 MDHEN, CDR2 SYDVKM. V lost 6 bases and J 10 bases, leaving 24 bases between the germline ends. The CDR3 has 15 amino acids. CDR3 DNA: TGTGCCAGCAGCTTAGGGGGACCCCCGATGGGTCGAGCTTTCTTT. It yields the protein CASSLGGPPMGRAFF.

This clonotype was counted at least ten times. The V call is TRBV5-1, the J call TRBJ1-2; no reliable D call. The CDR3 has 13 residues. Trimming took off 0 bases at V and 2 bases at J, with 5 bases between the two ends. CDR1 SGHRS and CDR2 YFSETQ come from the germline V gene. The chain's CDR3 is CASSLEGNYGYTF. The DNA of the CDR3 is TGCGCCAGCAGCTTGGAGGGAAACTATGGCTACACCTTC.

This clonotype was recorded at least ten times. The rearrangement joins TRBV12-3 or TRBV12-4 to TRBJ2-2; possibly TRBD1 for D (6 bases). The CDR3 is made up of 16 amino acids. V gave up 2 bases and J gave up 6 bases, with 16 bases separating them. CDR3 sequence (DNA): TGTGCCAGCAGTTTATCAGGGGAATTAATGGCCGGGGAGCTGTTTTTT. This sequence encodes CASSLSGELMAGELFF.

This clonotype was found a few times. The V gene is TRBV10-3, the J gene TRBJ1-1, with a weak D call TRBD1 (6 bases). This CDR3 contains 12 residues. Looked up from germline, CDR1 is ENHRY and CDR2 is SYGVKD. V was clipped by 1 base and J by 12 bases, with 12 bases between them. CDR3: CAISEWSQGTFF. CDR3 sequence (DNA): TGTGCCATCAGTGAGTGGTCACAGGGAACTTTCTTT.

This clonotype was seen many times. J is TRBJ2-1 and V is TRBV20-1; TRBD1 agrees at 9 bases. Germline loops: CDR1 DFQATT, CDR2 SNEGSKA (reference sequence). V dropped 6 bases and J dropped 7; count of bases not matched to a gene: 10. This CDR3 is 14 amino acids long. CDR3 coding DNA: TGCAGTGCCGCCGAGGGACAGGGACTTAATGAGCAGTTCTTC. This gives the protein CSAAEGQGLNEQFF.

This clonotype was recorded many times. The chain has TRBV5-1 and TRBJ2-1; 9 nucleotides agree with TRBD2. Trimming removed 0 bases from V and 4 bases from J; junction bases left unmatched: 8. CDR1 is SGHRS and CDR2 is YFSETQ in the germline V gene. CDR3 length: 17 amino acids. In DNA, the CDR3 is TGCGCCAGCAGCTTGGGCATTGGGCGGGAGGGATACAATGAGCAGTTCTTC. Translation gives CASSLGIGREGYNEQFF.

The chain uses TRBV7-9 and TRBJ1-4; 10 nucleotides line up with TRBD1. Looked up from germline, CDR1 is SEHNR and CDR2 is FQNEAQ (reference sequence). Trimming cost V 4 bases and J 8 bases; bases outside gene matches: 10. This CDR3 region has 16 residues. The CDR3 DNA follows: TGTGCCAGCAGCTCCCCTGGTGGGGGACAGGGGGAAAAACTGTTTTTT. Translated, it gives CASSSPGGGQGEKLFF.

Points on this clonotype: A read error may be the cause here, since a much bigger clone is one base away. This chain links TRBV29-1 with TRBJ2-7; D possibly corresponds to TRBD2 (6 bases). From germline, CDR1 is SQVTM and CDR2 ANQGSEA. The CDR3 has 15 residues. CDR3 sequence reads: CRLRVGLNNPYAQYF. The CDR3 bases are TGCCGACTCCGGGTCGGACTAAATAACCCCTACGCGCAGTACTTC.

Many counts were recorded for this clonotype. The CDR3 spells CASTGSDTQYF. The CDR3 nucleotides read TGTGCCAGCACGGGGAGTGATACGCAGTATTTT. The chain links TRBV28 to TRBJ2-3; maybe TRBD2 (5 bases). There are 11 residues in the CDR3. Germline CDR1 MDHEN, CDR2 SYDVKM. With 7 bases removed from V and 6 bases from J, the gap between germline ends came to 8 bases.

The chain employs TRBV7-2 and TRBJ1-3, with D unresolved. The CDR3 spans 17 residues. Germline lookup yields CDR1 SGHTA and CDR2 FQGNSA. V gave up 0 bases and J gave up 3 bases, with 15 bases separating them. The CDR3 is CASSLALAHPGGNTIYF. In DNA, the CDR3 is TGTGCCAGCAGCTTAGCATTGGCCCACCCGGGTGGAAACACCATATATTTT.

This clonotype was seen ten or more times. The CDR3, as DNA: TGTGCCAGCAGTTACCACCTAGCGGGAGAAGAGACCCAGTACTTC. Protein: CASSYHLAGEETQYF. The rearrangement uses TRBV6-5 and TRBJ2-5, with 10 bases identical to TRBD2. CDR3 length: 15 residues. The J segment lost 3 bases and the V segment lost 2 bases, leaving 3 bases of the junction unmatched. Germline V lookup: CDR1 MNHEY, CDR2 SVGAGI.